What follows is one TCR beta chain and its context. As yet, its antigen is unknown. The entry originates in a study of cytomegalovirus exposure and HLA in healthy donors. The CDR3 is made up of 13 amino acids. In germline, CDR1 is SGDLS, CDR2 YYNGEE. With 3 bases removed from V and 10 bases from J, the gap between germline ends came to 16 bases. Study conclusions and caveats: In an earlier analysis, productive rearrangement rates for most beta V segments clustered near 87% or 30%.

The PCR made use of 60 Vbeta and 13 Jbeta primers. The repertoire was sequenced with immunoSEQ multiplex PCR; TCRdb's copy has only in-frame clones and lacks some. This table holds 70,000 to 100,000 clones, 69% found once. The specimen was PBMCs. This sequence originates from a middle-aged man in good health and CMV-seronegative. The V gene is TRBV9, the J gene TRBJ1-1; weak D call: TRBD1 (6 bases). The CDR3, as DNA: TGTGCCAGCAGCGAGACTACAACAGGGACAGCTTTCTTT. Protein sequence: CASSETTTGTAFF.